This TCR beta chain was sequenced for a study of beta chain features in type 1 diabetes. cDNA synthesis used the whole RNA isolate, giving expressed TCRB sequences. Samples of naive, central memory and regulatory T cells yielded a mean of approximately 3.9 million reads. Clones were sequenced by immunoSEQ multiplex PCR, and TCRdb holds only the in-frame ones, with some missing. The table includes hundreds of thousands of clones, about an eighth detected once. Study results and limitations: The naive, central memory and Treg TCRB repertoires of patients appeared to be more similar to one another than those of healthy donors. Highly expressing activated T cells could be over-counted with a cDNA template.

The table lists this clone with a few counts. Antigen unknown. J gave up 1 base and V 0 bases, and 6 bases lay outside the gene matches. Germline values: CDR1 SGHRS, CDR2 YFSETQ. The CDR3 length is 18 residues. The specimen was naive CD4+ T cells from blood. This sequence joins TRBV5-1 and TRBJ2-3, with TRBD2 identical over 12 bases. This receptor was taken from a woman under 30 in good health. The CDR3 sequence is CASSLEITSGGRTDTQYF. In DNA form, the CDR3 reads TGCGCCAGCAGCTTGGAAATAACTAGCGGGGGGCGCACAGATACGCAGTATTTT.